The present T cell receptor beta chain was sequenced within a study of blood T cell repertoires in COVID-19. Original analysis: Amplification of reference gene primers was used by the study to estimate nucleated cell counts. Sequencing was performed with immunoSEQ multiplex PCR; in TCRdb, only in-frame clones are kept and a portion is missing. The V and J calls and clone size were taken over from that table, and D and trimming were inferred from the DNA. The sample records over 150,000 clones, roughly 79% being singletons. Sequenced input: peripheral blood. This clonotype originated in an elderly woman with COVID-19, enrolled during active disease.

CDR3 loop: CATSRDQYGNPGNTIYF. The CDR3 bases are TGTGCCACCAGCAGAGATCAGTACGGGAACCCTGGAAACACCATATATTTT. J is TRBJ1-3 and V is TRBV15; D unclear. With 0 bases removed from V and 2 bases from J, the gap between germline ends came to 14 bases. Germline V gives CDR1 LNHNV, CDR2 YYDKDF (reference sequence). This CDR3 comprises 17 residues.